The 18 T cell receptor beta chains given below trace back to one sample, sequenced in a study of CD8 T cells in Susac syndrome. With random hexamers, reverse transcription was performed on about 0.5 to 1 ug of RNA. One entry per CDR3 protein, called by TCRdb with MiXCR from the immunoSEQ multiplex PCR reads. Seen here are about 140,000 distinct CDR3 sequences, 95% observed once, and the top ten hold 0.14%. Input material: CD4+ T cells from PBMCs. These receptors were taken from a human donor with Susac syndrome.

The J gene is TRBJ2-5, the V gene TRBV7-3; D gene ambiguous. V was cut by 1 base and J by 1 base, with 10 bases left in between. CDR1 is SGHTA and CDR2 is FQGTGA in the germline V gene. The CDR3 covers 15 residues. The CDR3 nucleotides are TGTGCCAGCAGCTTAATTCCCGGATTCCAAGAGACCCAGTACTTC. This sequence encodes CASSLIPGFQETQYF.

This clonotype was seen only once. The rearrangement joins TRBV19 to TRBJ2-7, with 11 bases fitting TRBD2. Germline V gene lookup returns CDR1 LNHDA and CDR2 SQIVND (reference sequence). With V trimmed by 7 bases and J by 7 bases, 12 bases remained unmatched. The CDR3 runs 15 residues. The CDR3 region is CASTPGGLAVGEQYF. CDR3 coding DNA: TGTGCCAGTACTCCCGGGGGACTAGCGGTTGGAGAGCAGTACTTC.

The chain couples TRBV9 to TRBJ2-1, with unresolved D. V gave up 1 base and J gave up 13 bases, with 15 bases separating them. The CDR3 extends over 13 amino acids. The germline gives CDR1 SGDLS, CDR2 YYNGEE. CDR3 bases: TGTGCCAGCAGCGTATCCCGCGGCAACGGACAGTTCTTC. It encodes CASSVSRGNGQFF.

The rearrangement joins TRBV3-1 to TRBJ2-3; D call uncertain. V was shortened by 3 bases and J by 4 bases, with 11 bases between the two germline ends. Germline CDR1 reads LGHDT; CDR2 reads YNNKEL (reference sequence). This CDR3 contains 14 residues. CDR3 nucleotides: TGTGCCAGCAGCCATGATTTAGCCCCAGATACGCAGTATTTT. Translated, it gives CASSHDLAPDTQYF.

The chain links TRBV5-1 to TRBJ1-2, with TRBD1 identical over 7 bases. The CDR3 totals 15 residues. The germline V gene encodes CDR1 SGHRS and CDR2 YFSETQ. Trimming took 3 bases from V and 4 from J; bases not matched to a gene: 9. As DNA, the CDR3 is TGCGCCAGCAGCTCTGGATGGGACAGCACCTATGGCTACACCTTC. Its protein is CASSSGWDSTYGYTF.

This clonotype was recorded once. The chain has TRBV9 and TRBJ2-5, with 11 bases lining up with TRBD1. From germline, CDR1 is SGDLS and CDR2 YYNGEE. The CDR3 loop spans 17 amino acids. V lost 0 bases and J lost 5; bases outside the gene matches: 9. The CDR3 loop is CASSVGGGQGGSETQYF. The CDR3 coding sequence is TGTGCCAGCAGCGTAGGTGGGGGACAGGGGGGATCGGAGACCCAGTACTTC.

This chain connects TRBV10-1 to TRBJ2-7, with a possible D match to TRBD2 (6 bases). Germline V gene data show CDR1 as WNHNN and CDR2 as SYGVQD (reference sequence). V lost 6 bases and J lost 6, with 15 bases in between. CDR3 length equals 13 residues. This CDR3 reads CASRSDLATEQYF. CDR3 bases: TGCGCCAGCAGATCTGACCTAGCGACCGAGCAGTACTTC.

The sample holds one count of this clonotype. V and J are TRBV30 and TRBJ1-2, with no clear D. The germline V and J ends were trimmed by 1 base and 0 bases, with 9 bases remaining between them. Germline V CDR1 and CDR2: GTSNPN, SVGIG (reference sequence). The CDR3 sequence is 14 residues long. The CDR3 sequence: CAWSESATNYGYTF. CDR3 sequence (DNA): TGTGCCTGGAGTGAAAGTGCGACTAACTATGGCTACACCTTC.

The chain recombines TRBV25-1 with TRBJ1-1, with D possibly being TRBD1 (5 bases). In germline, CDR1 is MGHDK, CDR2 SYGVNS. The CDR3 contains 14 residues. V dropped 1 base and J dropped 1 base, with 7 bases sitting between them. The CDR3 loop reads CASSEFGQNTEAFF. Here the CDR3 DNA reads TGTGCCAGCAGTGAATTCGGACAGAACACTGAAGCTTTCTTT. Full variable domain (remainder filled in from reference TRBV25-1 and TRBJ1-1): EADIYQTPRYLVIGTGKKITLECSQTMGHDKMYWYQQDPGMELHLIHYSYGVNSTEKGDLSSESTVSRIRTEHFPLTLESARPSHTSQYLCASSEFGQNTEAFFGQGTRLTVV.

The chain links TRBV20-1 to TRBJ2-7; D tentatively reads TRBD1 or TRBD2 (5 bases each). Germline CDR1 and CDR2: DFQATT and SNEGSKA (reference sequence). Trimming pared 5 bases from V and 2 bases from J, leaving 13 bases between. This CDR3 has 13 residues. The CDR3 bases are TGCAGTGCTGGTTCGGGACGCACCTACGAGCAGTACTTC. Its translation: CSAGSGRTYEQYF.

This clonotype was observed once. This chain connects TRBV30 to TRBJ2-2; 8 nucleotides agree with TRBD2. Germline trimming cut 4 bases from V and 7 bases from J; bases unmatched to any gene: 5. The CDR3 contains 13 residues. Looked up from germline, CDR1 is GTSNPN and CDR2 is SVGIG (reference sequence). This chain's CDR3 is CAWTGRVIGELFF. The CDR3 DNA reads as TGTGCCTGGACCGGGAGGGTGATCGGGGAGCTGTTTTTT.

This chain joins TRBV12-3 or TRBV12-4 and TRBJ2-3; D gene ambiguous. V shed 5 bases and J shed 2 bases, with 17 bases lying between them. The CDR3 runs to 16 residues. DNA of the CDR3: TGTGCCAGCAGTCCTTGGACGGGCACCTCCACAGATACGCAGTATTTT. Amino acid sequence: CASSPWTGTSTDTQYF.

V gene TRBV30 combines with J gene TRBJ1-1; D remains unclear. V lost 1 base to trimming and J lost 7 bases, with 10 bases between them. Germline CDR1 reads GTSNPN; CDR2 reads SVGIG (reference sequence). CDR3 length: 12 amino acids. CDR3 in DNA: TGTGCCTGGAGTGAGGGCGCGATTGAAGCTTTCTTT. Amino acid sequence: CAWSEGAIEAFF.

The CDR3 coding sequence is TGTGCCAGCAGTGGGCCCCCTGACCGCGGCAATGAGCAGTTCTTC. This translates into CASSGPPDRGNEQFF. The chain links TRBV6-5 to TRBJ2-1; D is unclear. The CDR3 spans 15 residues. V lost 5 bases, J lost 6 bases, and 17 bases lay in between. Looked up from germline, CDR1 is MNHEY and CDR2 is SVGAGI.

The chain has TRBV6-1 and TRBJ2-7; 15 bases line up with TRBD2. Per the germline V gene, CDR1 is MNHNS and CDR2 is SASEGT. This CDR3 region has 17 residues. Germline trimming cut 8 bases from V and 4 bases from J; bases unmatched to any gene: 12. The CDR3, as DNA: TGTGCCAGCCGCATTCGGACTAGCGGGAGGGCCTTGTACGAGCAGTACTTC. Translation gives CASRIRTSGRALYEQYF.

The V call is TRBV2, the J call TRBJ1-2; D is unclear. This CDR3 has 12 residues. V lost 3 bases, J lost 4 bases, and 6 bases lay in between. Germline CDR1 SNHLY, CDR2 FYNNEI. CDR3 nucleotide sequence: TGTGCCAGCAGTGAGAAGTCCTATGGCTACACCTTC. It translates to CASSEKSYGYTF.

CDR3 in amino acids: CASSPLRGTEAFF. CDR3 nucleotide sequence: TGTGCCAGCTCACCCCTCAGGGGCACTGAAGCTTTCTTT. The chain employs TRBV18 and TRBJ1-1; the D gene is possibly TRBD1 (6 bases). V shed 3 bases and J shed 4 bases, with 9 bases lying between them. The CDR3 has 13 amino acids. Germline-derived CDR1 and CDR2 are KGHSH and LQKENI.

This clonotype was counted once. The chain links TRBV20-1 to TRBJ1-5, with D perhaps matching TRBD1 (6 bases). Germline lookup yields CDR1 DFQATT and CDR2 SNEGSKA (reference sequence). This CDR3 is 15 amino acids long. V lost 3 bases, J lost 0 bases, and 12 bases lay in between. The CDR3 nucleotides are TGCAGTGCTAGTCTGACAGGATCTAGCAATCAGCCCCAGCATTTT. Its translation: CSASLTGSSNQPQHF.